This T cell receptor (beta chain) was sequenced for a study of T cell repertoires in cytomegalovirus infection. On the study more broadly: In the study, CMV epitopes included recently identified HLA-C-restricted and well-studied HLA-B-restricted ones. Shared public TCR beta signatures pointed to both CMV infection and a matching HLA type. General study points: Accumulated public TCR beta family frequency recognized individuals carrying CMV together with the relevant HLA. There were HLA-C-restricted CMV-specific TCR beta clonotypes dominating the ex vivo response.

This clonotype was detected ten times or more. Its antigen remains unidentified. Each CDR3 protein gets one entry after TCRdb re-called the reads with MiXCR. Of about 830,000 distinct CDR3 sequences in the sample, approximately 30% are singletons; the top ten hold over 10%. The TCR originated in a human donor in good health (CMV status not recorded). Some clones in this sample may be carry-over from other donors' samples. The material was cultured CD8+ T cells from PBMCs, obtained from culture after CMV antigen stimulation.

The CDR3 sequence: CASSPEHTSTDTQYF. The CDR3 DNA reads TGTGCCAGCAGCCCGGAGCATACTAGCACAGATACGCAGTATTTT. V usage is TRBV7-2 and J usage is TRBJ2-3; D ambiguous. CDR1 and CDR2 from the germline V gene are SGHTA and FQGNSA. The CDR3 length is 15 residues. V was shortened by 5 bases and J by 0 bases, with 12 bases between the two germline ends.